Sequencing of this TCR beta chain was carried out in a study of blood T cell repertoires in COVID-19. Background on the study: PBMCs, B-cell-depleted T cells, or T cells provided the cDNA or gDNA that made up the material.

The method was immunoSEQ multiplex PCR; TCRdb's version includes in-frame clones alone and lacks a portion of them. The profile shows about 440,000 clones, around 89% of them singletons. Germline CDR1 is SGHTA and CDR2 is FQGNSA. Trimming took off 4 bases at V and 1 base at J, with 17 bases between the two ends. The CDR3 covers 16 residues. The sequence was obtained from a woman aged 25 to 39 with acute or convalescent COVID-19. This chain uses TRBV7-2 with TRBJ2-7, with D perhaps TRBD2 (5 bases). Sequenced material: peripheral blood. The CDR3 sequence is CASSSVRGGRSYEQYF. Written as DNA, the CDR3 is TGTGCCAGCAGCTCGGTACGCGGAGGCCGATCCTACGAGCAGTACTTC.